One and the same sample provided the 23 T cell receptor beta chains below, sequenced in a study of TIL therapy for anti-PD-1-resistant metastatic lung cancer. This was the immunoSEQ v3 assay. The table came from immunoSEQ multiplex PCR; TCRdb's copy has only in-frame clones and leaves some out. The sample lists roughly 28,000 clones; 60% to 70% were seen once. Stated time point: pre-treatment sample, taken before nivolumab and TIL therapy. Tumor tissue came from excised metastases, mostly pleural nodules or supraclavicular lymph nodes. The sample here was tumor tissue, taken at baseline. These receptors came from a woman aged 30-79 years with non-small cell lung cancer.

The chain links TRBV14 to TRBJ2-7; 11 bases align to TRBD1. V gave up 4 bases and J gave up 4 bases; unmatched junction bases: 18. Looked up from germline, CDR1 is SGHDN and CDR2 is FVKESK. The CDR3 length is 19 residues. The CDR3, as DNA: TGTGCCAGCAGCCCCGTGCATCCCGGGACAGGGGGTTACGTTTACGAGCAGTACTTC. It translates to CASSPVHPGTGGYVYEQYF.

The chain carries TRBV7-9 and TRBJ1-2; D call uncertain. CDR3 length: 13 residues. Trimming removed 4 bases at V and 4 bases at J, with 10 bases between. The germline V gene encodes CDR1 SEHNR and CDR2 FQNEAQ (reference sequence). The CDR3 DNA reads TGTGCCAGCAGCTCCCATCCTGTCTATGGCTACACCTTC. As protein: CASSSHPVYGYTF.

This chain joins TRBV5-1 and TRBJ2-2; possibly TRBD2 for D (5 bases). CDR1 is SGHRS and CDR2 is YFSETQ in the germline V gene. Trimming shortened V by 2 bases and J by 6 bases, and 20 bases separated the two germline ends. The CDR3 has 17 residues. The CDR3, as DNA: TGCGCCAGCAGCTTTAATGAGAAATCTAGCTTGGCCGGGGAGCTGTTTTTT. Amino acids: CASSFNEKSSLAGELFF.

This sequence joins TRBV14 and TRBJ2-7, with 9 bases fitting TRBD1. Unmatched junction bases numbered 13, after V lost 2 bases and J lost 5 bases. Germline loops: CDR1 SGHDN, CDR2 FVKESK. The CDR3 extends over 17 amino acids. The CDR3 sequence is CASSQRDRVFLRNEQYF. The DNA for the CDR3 is TGTGCCAGCAGCCAACGGGACAGGGTATTTCTTCGGAACGAGCAGTACTTC.

The chain recombines TRBV29-1 with TRBJ2-1, with TRBD1 matching over 11 bases. CDR3 size: 13 residues. The ends lost 2 bases at V and 9 bases at J; junction bases unmatched: 3. Germline assignment: CDR1 SQVTM and CDR2 ANQGSEA. CDR3 coding DNA: TGCAGCGTTGAATCCGGGACAGGGGGTGAGCAGTTCTTC. It translates to CSVESGTGGEQFF.

This sequence joins TRBV6-1 and TRBJ2-5, with 9 bases matching TRBD1. This CDR3 has 14 residues. V shed 4 bases and J 2 bases; nucleotides not matched to a gene: 2. Germline V gives CDR1 MNHNS, CDR2 SASEGT. CDR3 coding DNA: TGTGCCAGCAGTGTTGGACAGGGGCAAGAGACCCAGTACTTC. It codes for CASSVGQGQETQYF.

The rearrangement joins TRBV18 to TRBJ1-2, with D possibly TRBD1 on 6 matching bases. V shed 5 bases and J shed 3 bases, with 10 bases lying between them. Germline V CDR1 and CDR2: KGHSH, LQKENI. This CDR3 comprises 13 residues. The CDR3 here is CASSAGEDYGYTF. Here the CDR3 DNA reads TGTGCCAGCTCAGCAGGGGAAGACTATGGCTACACCTTC.

This clone turned up a few times. The V gene is TRBV4-2, the J gene TRBJ2-2; D is possibly TRBD2 (6 bases). V lost 0 bases and J lost 4, with 9 bases in between. CDR3 length equals 15 residues. Germline CDR1 is LGHNA and CDR2 is YNFKEQ. CDR3 residues: CASSQETGATGELFF. Written as DNA, the CDR3 is TGTGCCAGCAGCCAAGAGACGGGAGCCACCGGGGAGCTGTTTTTT.

The gene calls are TRBV29-1 and TRBJ2-3; 8 bases are a match to TRBD1. The CDR3 extends over 14 amino acids. Germline values: CDR1 SQVTM, CDR2 ANQGSEA. V lost 6 bases to trimming and J lost 4 bases; unmatched junction nucleotides: 9. This chain's CDR3 is CSVASGTGSDTQYF. In nucleotides, the CDR3 is TGCAGCGTCGCGTCCGGGACAGGTTCAGATACGCAGTATTTT.

The V gene is TRBV4-1, the J gene TRBJ2-1, with TRBD2 matching 10 bases. Trimming cost V 0 bases and J 10 bases; bases outside gene matches: 15. CDR1 and CDR2 (germline): MGHRA, YSYEKL. CDR3 length equals 18 residues. CDR3 residues: CASSQDPYTLAGVGEQFF. In nucleotides, the CDR3 is TGCGCCAGCAGCCAAGATCCATATACCCTAGCGGGAGTAGGGGAGCAGTTCTTC.

A few counts support this clone. This chain links TRBV14 with TRBJ1-5; D gene ambiguous. Germline V gene data show CDR1 as SGHDN and CDR2 as FVKESK. The CDR3 sequence is 13 residues long. Between the trimmed V and J ends, which lost 4 bases and 0 bases, there was a span of 4 bases. The CDR3 bases are TGTGCCAGCAGCCTTCATAGCAATCAGCCCCAGCATTTT. Its protein product is CASSLHSNQPQHF.

This sequence joins TRBV5-6 and TRBJ2-1; 8 bases are shared with TRBD2. Germline V CDR1 and CDR2: SGHDT, YYEEEE. CDR3 length: 16 residues. The V gene end was trimmed by 2 bases and the J gene end by 0 bases; junction bases not matched to a gene: 4. CDR3 bases: TGTGCCAGCAGCTTTGTAGCGGGGTTCTCCTACAATGAGCAGTTCTTC. Residues: CASSFVAGFSYNEQFF.

This clone has only a few counts. The chain uses TRBV2 and TRBJ2-1; 7 nucleotides align to TRBD2. V lost 6 bases to trimming and J lost 7 bases; unmatched junction nucleotides: 6. This CDR3 comprises 13 residues. Germline V gene data show CDR1 as SNHLY and CDR2 as FYNNEI. This CDR3 is CASSQTSVNEQFF. CDR3 nucleotide sequence: TGTGCCAGCAGCCAAACTAGCGTGAATGAGCAGTTCTTC.

The chain recombines TRBV6-6 with TRBJ2-3; D perhaps matches TRBD1 (5 bases). This CDR3 has 13 amino acids. V shed 8 bases and J shed 4 bases, with 13 bases lying between them. The V gene's germline CDR1 is MNHNY and CDR2 SVGAGI (reference sequence). CDR3 sequence (DNA): TGTGCCAGCGGGGCAAGGAAGGCAGATACGCAGTATTTT. Protein sequence: CASGARKADTQYF.

J is TRBJ2-7 and V is TRBV19; 10 bases are a match to TRBD2. The CDR3 length is 15 residues. Germline trimming cut 7 bases from V and 6 bases from J; bases unmatched to any gene: 12. The germline gives CDR1 LNHDA, CDR2 SQIVND (reference sequence). The chain's CDR3 is CASTALAGVFGEQYF. The CDR3 DNA is TGTGCCAGTACCGCGCTAGCGGGAGTCTTCGGCGAGCAGTACTTC.

This rearrangement joins TRBV11-1 to TRBJ2-3; tentatively, D is TRBD1 or TRBD2 (5 bases each). Germline V gene data show CDR1 as SGHAT and CDR2 as FQDESV (reference sequence). The V end lost 0 bases, the J end lost 4 bases, and 11 bases lay between the germline ends. CDR3 size: 15 residues. The CDR3 nucleotides are TGTGCCAGCAGCTTAGCTGGGGGTTGGGCAGATACGCAGTATTTT. It specifies CASSLAGGWADTQYF.

This chain uses TRBV30 with TRBJ2-3; 7 bases line up with TRBD2. Per germline, CDR1 GTSNPN and CDR2 SVGIG (reference sequence). With V trimmed by 5 bases and J by 3 bases, 2 bases remained unmatched. The CDR3 sequence is 12 residues long. The CDR3 region is CAWQRDTDTQYF. The CDR3 DNA reads TGTGCCTGGCAGCGGGATACAGATACGCAGTATTTT.

This clone occurred a few times. The chain has TRBV28 and TRBJ1-5, with D possibly being TRBD1 (6 bases). This CDR3 comprises 15 residues. Germline-derived CDR1 and CDR2 are MDHEN and SYDVKM. The ends were cut back, 6 bases at V and 4 bases at J, with 16 bases in the middle. Here the CDR3 reads CASSSGGRGNQPQHF. DNA for the CDR3: TGTGCCAGCAGCTCGGGGGGAAGGGGGAATCAGCCCCAGCATTTT.

V usage is TRBV19 and J usage is TRBJ1-1, with D perhaps TRBD1 (5 bases). Germline assignment: CDR1 LNHDA and CDR2 SQIVND (reference sequence). There are 14 residues in the CDR3. The ends were cut back, 4 bases at V and 1 base at J, with 10 bases in the middle. DNA for the CDR3: TGTGCCAGTAGTACCCTTGGACAGAACACTGAAGCTTTCTTT. Its protein is CASSTLGQNTEAFF.

The sample holds a few counts of this clone. The chain couples TRBV7-9 to TRBJ1-2, with D possibly TRBD1 on 6 matching bases. The CDR3 contains 13 residues. Germline V lookup: CDR1 SEHNR, CDR2 FQNEAQ (reference sequence). Between the trimmed V and J ends, which lost 4 bases and 12 bases, there was a span of 18 bases. The CDR3 reads CASSSNRDPGDTF. The CDR3, as DNA: TGTGCCAGCAGCTCCAACAGGGATCCAGGGGACACCTTC.

The chain couples TRBV15 to TRBJ2-5; 12 bases line up with TRBD1. V dropped 4 bases and J dropped 7; count of bases not matched to a gene: 7. The CDR3 consists of 15 residues. The germline CDR1 and CDR2 sequences are LNHNV and YYDKDF (reference sequence). CDR3 nucleotide sequence: TGTGCCACCAGCACCCCGGGACAGGGGGCTCGGACCCAGTACTTC. As protein: CATSTPGQGARTQYF.

The chain joins TRBV28 to TRBJ2-5; 12 bases match TRBD2. This CDR3 contains 15 residues. The germline V gene has CDR1 MDHEN and CDR2 SYDVKM. V shed 3 bases and J 2 bases; nucleotides not matched to a gene: 1. CDR3 loop: CASSFLAGGQETQYF. The CDR3 nucleotides read TGTGCCAGCAGTTTCCTAGCGGGAGGGCAAGAGACCCAGTACTTC.

CDR3 sequence reads: CASSEDDRQGYEQYF. The CDR3 DNA sequence: TGTGCCAGCAGTGAAGATGACAGGCAAGGCTACGAGCAGTACTTC. V and J are TRBV6-1 and TRBJ2-7; a possible D gene is TRBD1 (6 bases). CDR3 length equals 15 residues. V lost 1 base, J lost 3 bases, and 13 bases lay in between. The germline gives CDR1 MNHNS, CDR2 SASEGT.